The 20 T cell receptor beta chains below come from one sample, sequenced in a study of T cell responses to AZD1222 COVID-19 vaccine listed by TCRdb under 2021. What this sample's time point label stands for: baseline before first vaccination. The receptor library was made with the immunoSEQ multiplex PCR assay. TCRdb took this table from immuneACCESS and kept in-frame rearrangements with V and J called. Such tables lack part of the clones; where checked against another copy, unresolved V genes explain under half of the gap, and the rest is unexplained. The sample includes about 120,000 clones, with roughly nine tenths observed a single time. The ten largest clones add up to under 3.5% of the sample. The sequenced sample was peripheral blood, obtained on day 0 of AZD1222 vaccination. The receptors here all came from an adult in good health.

This rearrangement joins TRBV19 to TRBJ2-1; no clear D. CDR1 is LNHDA, CDR2 SQIVND, per germline (reference sequence). Between the trimmed V and J ends, which lost 3 bases and 0 bases, there was a span of 9 bases. CDR3 length equals 15 residues. The CDR3: CASSMGGSSYNEQFF. CDR3 sequence (DNA): TGTGCCAGTAGTATGGGCGGAAGCTCCTACAATGAGCAGTTCTTC. Full variable domain (outside the CDR3, taken from reference TRBV19 and TRBJ2-1): DGGITQSPKYLFRKEGQNVTLSCEQNLNHDAMYWYRQDPGQGLRLIYYSQIVNDFQKGDIAEGYSVSREKKESFPLTVTSAQKNPTAFYLCASSMGGSSYNEQFFGPGTRLTVL.

The chain is built from TRBV10-3 and TRBJ2-1; unclear D gene. From germline, CDR1 is ENHRY and CDR2 SYGVKD. The CDR3 spans 16 residues. V shed 3 bases and J shed 0 bases, with 12 bases lying between them. The CDR3 region is CAISERLTSSYNEQFF. CDR3 coding DNA: TGTGCCATCAGTGAAAGGCTTACGAGCTCCTACAATGAGCAGTTCTTC.

The CDR3 spells CASRGPTSGRRNTIYF. CDR3 DNA: TGTGCCAGCAGAGGACCCACATCCGGACGGAGAAACACCATATATTTT. The chain links TRBV6-4 to TRBJ1-3; no firm D call. The germline V and J ends were trimmed by 6 bases and 5 bases, with 20 bases remaining between them. Germline values: CDR1 MRHNA, CDR2 SNTAGT. This CDR3 is built from 16 residues.

A single count supports this clone. This chain uses TRBV29-1 with TRBJ2-7, with TRBD1 matching 7 bases. CDR3 size: 14 residues. Unmatched junction bases numbered 11, after V lost 5 bases and J lost 4 bases. Germline CDR1 reads SQVTM; CDR2 reads ANQGSEA. CDR3: CSVYPTGAPYEQYF. As DNA, the CDR3 is TGCAGCGTTTATCCTACAGGGGCCCCTTACGAGCAGTACTTC.

The chain has TRBV7-8 and TRBJ1-1, with D tentatively TRBD1 (6 bases). CDR3 length: 13 residues. Per the germline V gene, CDR1 is SGHVS and CDR2 is FQNEAQ. V shed 5 bases and J shed 4 bases, with 11 bases lying between them. CDR3 amino acids: CASSATGFTEAFF. In DNA, the CDR3 is TGTGCCAGCAGCGCAACAGGGTTCACTGAAGCTTTCTTT.

The chain recombines TRBV5-1 with TRBJ1-3; D gene unclear. V was cut by 5 bases and J by 0 bases, with 9 bases left in between. Germline V lookup: CDR1 SGHRS, CDR2 YFSETQ. The CDR3 length is 14 residues. The CDR3 nucleotides read TGCGCCAGCAGTTACGGAGACTCTGGAAACACCATATATTTT. This gives the protein CASSYGDSGNTIYF.

This clone was picked up one time. The chain carries TRBV27 and TRBJ1-1; D remains unclear. V lost 5 bases, J lost 1 base, and 11 bases lay in between. Germline assignment: CDR1 MNHEY and CDR2 SMNVEV (reference sequence). This CDR3 has 14 residues. Here the CDR3 DNA reads TGTGCCAGCAGTGCCGGGAGTCCGAACACTGAAGCTTTCTTT. It yields the protein CASSAGSPNTEAFF.

This clone was picked up one time. The chain combines TRBV5-8 with TRBJ2-3, with D perhaps given as TRBD1 or TRBD2 (5 bases each). The CDR3 covers 12 residues. Germline CDR1 is SGHTS and CDR2 is YDEGEE. V lost 4 bases and J 11 bases, leaving 14 bases between the germline ends. The CDR3 nucleotides read TGTGCCAGCAGCCCGGGGCGAGGGGAGCAGTATTTT. Amino acid sequence: CASSPGRGEQYF.

This clone was observed a handful of times. Other DNA sequences within the sample encode an identical CDR3. Written as DNA, the CDR3 is TGTGCCAGCAGCGTAGGGTCGCTGGGGAACACTGAAGCTTTCTTT. It translates to CASSVGSLGNTEAFF. This rearrangement joins TRBV9 to TRBJ1-1; D is ambiguous. Trimming took 0 bases from V and 1 from J, leaving 10 bases between them. The CDR3 totals 15 residues. Germline lookup yields CDR1 SGDLS and CDR2 YYNGEE.

The rearrangement uses TRBV7-3 and TRBJ2-1, with TRBD2 identical over 13 bases. V shed 5 bases, J shed 9 bases, and the junction held 10 bases outside the gene matches. This CDR3 is built from 16 residues. Germline V gene lookup returns CDR1 SGHTA and CDR2 FQGTGA. The CDR3 nucleotides read TGTGCCAGCAGCCCGCAACTAGCGGGAGGGCAAGGTGAGCAGTTCTTC. Amino acids: CASSPQLAGGQGEQFF.

The CDR3 reads CAWSVGTGVGNTEAFF. The CDR3 DNA sequence: TGTGCCTGGAGTGTGGGGACAGGGGTAGGGAACACTGAAGCTTTCTTT. The chain recombines TRBV30 with TRBJ1-1, with 10 bases lining up with TRBD1. Germline V gene lookup returns CDR1 GTSNPN and CDR2 SVGIG (reference sequence). This CDR3 has 16 residues. Trimming cost V 0 bases and J 1 base; bases outside gene matches: 5.

In regard to this clone: A read error may produce the germline difference seen at one junction end. The rearrangement links TRBV25-1 to TRBJ1-2; 8 nucleotides align to TRBD1. Germline assignment: CDR1 MGHDK and CDR2 SYGVNS. This CDR3 spans 13 amino acids. The CDR3 DNA is TGTGCCAGCAGTGCCCGGACAGGGTCTGGCTATACCTTC. It codes for CASSARTGSGYTF.

The chain links TRBV3-1 (or the pseudogene TRBV3-2) to TRBJ2-1, with 9 positions matching TRBD1. The CDR3 covers 17 residues. The germline gives CDR1 LGHDT, CDR2 YNNKEL (reference sequence). Germline trimming cut 5 bases from V and 6 bases from J; bases unmatched to any gene: 14. The CDR3 bases are TGTGCCAGCAGCTTCTTGGTCCGGGGACAGGGAACCAATGAGCAGTTCTTC. Its translation: CASSFLVRGQGTNEQFF.

For the CDR3, the DNA is TGTGCCAGCAGTTACGGAATTTCACCCCTCCACTTT. It translates to CASSYGISPLHF. The J gene is TRBJ1-6, the V gene TRBV13; D gene unclear. Germline V gene sequence: CDR1 PRHDT, CDR2 FYEKMQ (reference sequence). Trimming cost V 6 bases and J 9 bases, with 9 bases left between them. This CDR3 has 12 residues.

The V call is TRBV18, the J call TRBJ1-1; maybe TRBD1 (5 bases). V lost 5 bases to trimming and J lost 7 bases, with 14 bases between them. The CDR3 covers 13 residues. From germline, CDR1 is KGHSH and CDR2 LQKENI. The CDR3 nucleotides read TGTGCCAGCTCATCGGGGCTCGGGGGTGAAGCTTTCTTT. It codes for CASSSGLGGEAFF.

The J gene is TRBJ1-4, the V gene TRBV15; D gene ambiguous. Trimming cost V 1 base and J 5 bases, with 5 bases left between them. This CDR3 contains 13 residues. Germline V gene sequence: CDR1 LNHNV, CDR2 YYDKDF (reference sequence). The CDR3 sequence is CATSRAGNEKLFF. The CDR3 DNA reads as TGTGCCACCAGCAGAGCGGGGAATGAAAAACTGTTTTTT. Complete variable domain (other parts from reference TRBV15 and TRBJ1-4): DAMVIQNPRYQVTQFGKPVTLSCSQTLNHNVMYWYQQKSSQAPKLLFHYYDKDFNNEADTPDNFQSRRPNTSFCFLDIRSPGLGDTAMYLCATSRAGNEKLFFGSGTQLSVL.

This chain uses TRBV19 with TRBJ2-3; D perhaps matches TRBD2 (6 bases). Germline V gene lookup returns CDR1 LNHDA and CDR2 SQIVND (reference sequence). V dropped 6 bases and J dropped 2 bases, with 18 bases sitting between them. This CDR3 region has 16 residues. In DNA form, the CDR3 reads TGTGCCAGTAGGGGGATTCGCGGGAAGGCCACAGATACGCAGTATTTT. Translating it yields CASRGIRGKATDTQYF. Looking up the rest from reference TRBV19 and TRBJ2-3 gives the full variable domain: DGGITQSPKYLFRKEGQNVTLSCEQNLNHDAMYWYRQDPGQGLRLIYYSQIVNDFQKGDIAEGYSVSREKKESFPLTVTSAQKNPTAFYLCASRGIRGKATDTQYFGPGTRLTVL.

There are a few counts of this clone. This chain joins TRBV5-6 and TRBJ2-3; tentatively, D is TRBD1 (6 bases). Trimming took 2 bases from V and 2 from J, leaving 15 bases between them. Germline CDR1 and CDR2: SGHDT and YYEEEE. The CDR3 contains 16 residues. CDR3 bases: TGTGCCAGCAGCTTAACAGGGAAGGGGCACACAGATACGCAGTATTTT. The encoded protein is CASSLTGKGHTDTQYF.

The count of this clone is one. This sequence joins TRBV7-2 and TRBJ2-7, with a tentative D call TRBD2 (6 bases). Germline CDR1 is SGHTA and CDR2 is FQGNSA. This CDR3 is built from 16 residues. Trimming removed 1 base from V and 5 bases from J, with 18 bases in between. The CDR3 loop is CASSLENGGPWDEQYF. The CDR3 DNA sequence: TGTGCCAGCAGCTTAGAAAACGGGGGACCGTGGGACGAGCAGTACTTC. The full variable domain, rest sourced from reference TRBV7-2 and TRBJ2-7, is GAGVSQSPSNKVTEKGKDVELRCDPISGHTALYWYRQSLGQGLEFLIYFQGNSAPDKSGLPSDRFSAERTGGSVSTLTIQRTQQEDSAVYLCASSLENGGPWDEQYFGPGTRLTVT.

The V call is TRBV29-1, the J call TRBJ1-1; D may be TRBD1 (5 bases). The CDR3 sequence is 16 residues long. The V end lost 6 bases, the J end lost 0 bases, and 20 bases lay between the germline ends. The germline V gene has CDR1 SQVTM and CDR2 ANQGSEA. CDR3 bases: TGCAGCGTGAAATTGAACGGGAGGGGTATGAACACTGAAGCTTTCTTT. Its protein product is CSVKLNGRGMNTEAFF.